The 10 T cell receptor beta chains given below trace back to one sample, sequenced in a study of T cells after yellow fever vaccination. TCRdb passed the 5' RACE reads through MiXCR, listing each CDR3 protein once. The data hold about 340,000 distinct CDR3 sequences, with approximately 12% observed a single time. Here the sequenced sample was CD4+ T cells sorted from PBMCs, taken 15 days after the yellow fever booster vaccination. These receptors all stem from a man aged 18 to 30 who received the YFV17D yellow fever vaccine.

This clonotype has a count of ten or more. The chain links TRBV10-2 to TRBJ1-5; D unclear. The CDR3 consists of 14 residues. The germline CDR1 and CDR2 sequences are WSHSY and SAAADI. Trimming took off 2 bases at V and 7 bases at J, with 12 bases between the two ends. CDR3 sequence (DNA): TGCGCCAGCAGTGAGATCGGGCATGGGCAGCCCCAGCATTTT. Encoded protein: CASSEIGHGQPQHF.

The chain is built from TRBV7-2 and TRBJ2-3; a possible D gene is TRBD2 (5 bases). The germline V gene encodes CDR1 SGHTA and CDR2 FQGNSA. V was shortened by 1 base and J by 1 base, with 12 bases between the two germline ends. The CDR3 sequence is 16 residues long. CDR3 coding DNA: TGTGCCAGCAGCTTAGGGGTCGGGATCCGCACAGATACGCAGTATTTT. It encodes CASSLGVGIRTDTQYF. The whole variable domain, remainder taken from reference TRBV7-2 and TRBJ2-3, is GAGVSQSPSNKVTEKGKDVELRCDPISGHTALYWYRQSLGQGLEFLIYFQGNSAPDKSGLPSDRFSAERTGGSVSTLTIQRTQQEDSAVYLCASSLGVGIRTDTQYFGPGTRLTVL.

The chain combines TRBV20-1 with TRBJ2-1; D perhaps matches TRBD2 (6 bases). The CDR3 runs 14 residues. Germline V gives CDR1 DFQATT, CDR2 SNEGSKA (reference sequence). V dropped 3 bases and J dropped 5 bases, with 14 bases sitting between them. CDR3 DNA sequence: TGCAGTGCTAGTGGGGGGACCCCGGACAATGAGCAGTTCTTC. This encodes CSASGGTPDNEQFF.

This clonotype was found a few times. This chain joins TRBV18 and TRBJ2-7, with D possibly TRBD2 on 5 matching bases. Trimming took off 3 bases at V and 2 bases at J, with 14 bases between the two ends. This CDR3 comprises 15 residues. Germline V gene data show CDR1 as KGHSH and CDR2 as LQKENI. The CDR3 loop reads CASSPEANPTYEQYV. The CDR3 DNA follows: TGTGCCAGCTCACCGGAGGCAAACCCTACCTACGAGCAGTACGTC.

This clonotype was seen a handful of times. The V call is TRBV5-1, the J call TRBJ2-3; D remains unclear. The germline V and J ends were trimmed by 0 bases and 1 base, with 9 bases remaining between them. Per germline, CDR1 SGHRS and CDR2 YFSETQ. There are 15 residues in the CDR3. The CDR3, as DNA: TGCGCCAGCAGCTTGGAGCGACCCGGCACAGATACGCAGTATTTT. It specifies CASSLERPGTDTQYF.

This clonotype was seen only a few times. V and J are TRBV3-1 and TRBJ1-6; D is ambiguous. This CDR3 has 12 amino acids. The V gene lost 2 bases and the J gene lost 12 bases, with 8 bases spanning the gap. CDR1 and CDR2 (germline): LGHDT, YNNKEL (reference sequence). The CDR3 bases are TGTGCCAGCAGCCAACAGCTTGGACCCCTCCACTTT. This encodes CASSQQLGPLHF. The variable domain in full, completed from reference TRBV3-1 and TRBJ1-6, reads DTAVSQTPKYLVTQMGNDKSIKCEQNLGHDTMYWYKQDSKKFLKIMFSYNNKELIINETVPNRFSPKSPDKAHLNLHINSLELGDSAVYFCASSQQLGPLHFGNGTRLTVT.

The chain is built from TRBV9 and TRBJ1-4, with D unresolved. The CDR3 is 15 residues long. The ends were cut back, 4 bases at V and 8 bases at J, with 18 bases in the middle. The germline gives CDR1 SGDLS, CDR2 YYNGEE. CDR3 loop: CASSPEVHPDEKLFF. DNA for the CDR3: TGTGCCAGCAGCCCTGAAGTACACCCGGACGAAAAACTGTTTTTT.

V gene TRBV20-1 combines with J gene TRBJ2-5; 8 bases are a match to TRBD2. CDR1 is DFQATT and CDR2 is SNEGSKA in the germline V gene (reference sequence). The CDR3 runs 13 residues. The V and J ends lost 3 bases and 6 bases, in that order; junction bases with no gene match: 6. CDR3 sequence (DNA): TGCAGTGCTAGGGCGGGGGGCCAGAAGACCCAGTACTTC. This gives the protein CSARAGGQKTQYF.

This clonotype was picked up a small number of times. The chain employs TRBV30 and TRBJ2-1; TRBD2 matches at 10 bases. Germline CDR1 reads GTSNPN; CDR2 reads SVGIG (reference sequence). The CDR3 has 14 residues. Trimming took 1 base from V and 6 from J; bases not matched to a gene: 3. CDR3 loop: CAWSGAGGPNEQFF. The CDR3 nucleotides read TGTGCCTGGAGTGGAGCGGGGGGGCCCAATGAGCAGTTCTTC.

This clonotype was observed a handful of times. For the CDR3, the DNA is TGCAGTGCTAGAGATCGACAGGGGGCAACTGAAGCTTTCTTT. Translation gives CSARDRQGATEAFF. The V gene is TRBV20-1, the J gene TRBJ1-1; 10 bases agree with TRBD1. V shed 0 bases and J 5 bases; nucleotides not matched to a gene: 3. Germline assignment: CDR1 DFQATT and CDR2 SNEGSKA (reference sequence). The CDR3 totals 14 residues.